Included here is one T cell receptor (beta chain) sequence, with context. No antigen is known for it. No qualities accompany the bases; no much larger clone lies one base away. Reading the label with the study, this specimen's time point is: about 28 days (+/-7) after the second vaccine dose. What this sample's treatment or condition label stands for: meningococcal conjugate vaccine given as trial control. The vaccinee samples were drawn from two UK trials, COV001 and COV002, one of which was a single-blind randomized controlled phase 2/3 trial testing AZD1222 (ChAdOx1 nCoV-19) in healthy adults. For TCRbeta chain sequencing, PBMC samples were collected from trial participants at day 0 and at day 28 after the second dose. This sample stems from a study of T cell responses to AZD1222 COVID-19 vaccine (dated by TCRdb to about 2021). A note on the overall study: TCR sequencing was performed for roughly 240 trial participants, of whom around 210 were given two doses of AZD1222 and some 26 were given two doses of MenACWY control vaccine. Enrollment into the trials was organized by age into subgroups of 18-55, 56-69 and 70-plus years, and those subgroups contained about 160, 30 and 59 TCR-sequenced participants, respectively. Broader findings and caveats from the paper: After two AZD1222 doses, both the breadth and the depth of spike-specific TCRs were significantly higher than at day 0 and than in MenACWY recipients. Reportedly, almost half of the unique spike-specific TCRs recognized epitopes lying outside the regions that are mutated in the B.1.351 and B.1.1.7 variants. Participants were mostly white British, with more females than males. The authors suggested clonal diversity may have been underestimated. The whole spike protein was spanned by vaccine-associated CD4 TCRs, and dominant responses were seen in regions 160-218 and 743-854. Because no day 14 peak-response samples were available, repertoires were characterized only after the peak T cell response. Conclusions about previously exposed vaccinees are limited, since just five or six AZD1222 recipients were seropositive for SARS-CoV-2 at baseline. In the small 56-69-year group, the increase in depth fell short of significance, most likely because of low power.

Trimming removed 3 bases from V and 2 bases from J, leaving 7 bases between the germline ends. The cysteine opens and the phenylalanine closes a CDR3 of 13 amino acids. The CDR3 DNA has 39 bases and is translated from base 1. Per the germline V gene, SGHNT is the CDR1 and YENEEA is the CDR2. The CDR3 regions of human TCRbeta chains were analyzed by immunosequencing. Processing in the source paper ran as follows. Repertoire TCRs were checked for matches against a reference library of SARS-CoV-2-specific TCRs that had been generated using the MIRA antigen-specificity platform. Breadth was defined as the fraction of unique TCRs that were SARS-CoV-2-associated, and depth was defined as the fraction of total T cells that were SARS-CoV-2-associated. Using the MIRA data, every spike-specific TCR was mapped to the spike region that the TCR reacted to and assigned to either a CD4 or a CD8 class. Log10-transformed breadth and depth values were compared by one-way ANOVA with Sidak's multiple comparisons tests. This immuneACCESS table, as held by TCRdb, lists in-frame sequences with V and J called but not all clones. Of the missing ones, under half trace to an unresolved V gene in checked studies; the others have no known cause. V, J and clone size are those of that table, while D and trimming were read from the DNA. In all, the sample holds about 180,000 clones, and approximately 92% of those were seen once. Jointly, the top ten make up roughly 1% of the sample.

The chain is encoded by TRBV11-3 joined to TRBJ2-5; the D region possibly corresponds to TRBD2 (5 bases align). This TCR was recovered from an adult who received the MenACWY meningococcal vaccine as a control. This specimen consisted of peripheral blood, obtained 28 days after the second dose of the MenACWY control vaccine. CDR3 sequence: CASSLGGQETQYF. The nucleotide sequence is given as TGTGCCAGCAGCTTGGGCGGGCAAGAGACCCAGTACTTC.